These T cell receptor beta chains were read from a single sample in a study of T cell responses to AZD1222 COVID-19 vaccine. Produced via immunoSEQ multiplex PCR; TCRdb's table is partial and in-frame only. The sample gives some 110,000 clones, 86% of which show up once; roughly 15% is in the top ten. The input for sequencing was peripheral blood, taken 28 days after the second AZD1222 dose. These receptor sequences come from an adult who received the AZD1222 COVID-19 vaccine. CDR3s include the opening cysteine and the closing phenylalanine or tryptophan. A D gene is named only where the DNA matches it firmly. Some rows have no size entry. The others give once, few or many, or a class for an expanded clone.

clone_size: .
d_call: .
cdr3_length: 14
v_call: TRBV5-1
j_call: TRBJ2-2
cdr3_aa: CASSLEGGSGELFF
cdr3_nt: TGCGCCAGCAGCCTGGAGGGGGGCTCCGGGGAGCTGTTTTTT

clone_size: .
d_call: .
cdr3_length: 13
v_call: TRBV18
j_call: TRBJ1-1
cdr3_aa: CASSPPPAGKAFF
cdr3_nt: TGTGCCAGCTCACCACCTCCGGCAGGGAAAGCTTTCTTT

clone_size: .
d_call: TRBD2
cdr3_length: 17
v_call: TRBV9
j_call: TRBJ2-4
cdr3_aa: CASSARTSGSHGGIQYF
cdr3_nt: TGTGCCAGCAGCGCTAGGACTAGCGGGAGCCACGGCGGCATTCAGTACTTC

clone_size: .
d_call: TRBD1
cdr3_length: 14
v_call: TRBV5-1
j_call: TRBJ1-1
cdr3_aa: CASSTGQTNTEAFF
cdr3_nt: TGCGCCAGCAGCACGGGACAGACCAACACTGAAGCTTTCTTT

clone_size: .
d_call: TRBD2
cdr3_length: 14
v_call: TRBV24-1
j_call: TRBJ2-3
cdr3_aa: CATRPGGRGDTQYF
cdr3_nt: TGTGCCACCAGACCGGGAGGGCGGGGGGATACGCAGTATTTT

clone_size: .
d_call: TRBD1
cdr3_length: 16
v_call: TRBV2
j_call: TRBJ2-3
cdr3_aa: CASIQGARTSTDTQYF
cdr3_nt: TGTGCCAGCATCCAGGGGGCTCGAACTAGCACAGATACGCAGTATTTT

clone_size: .
d_call: .
cdr3_length: 16
v_call: TRBV6-2/TRBV6-3
j_call: TRBJ2-3
cdr3_aa: CASSTGGRSDADTQYF
cdr3_nt: TGTGCCAGCAGCACGGGGGGCCGCAGTGACGCAGATACGCAGTATTTT

clone_size: .
d_call: .
cdr3_length: 13
v_call: TRBV10-1
j_call: TRBJ2-7
cdr3_aa: CASSADRLGEQYF
cdr3_nt: TGCGCCAGCAGCGCGGACCGCTTGGGCGAGCAGTACTTC

clone_size: .
d_call: .
cdr3_length: 14
v_call: TRBV3-1/TRBV3-2
j_call: TRBJ2-2
cdr3_aa: CASSQEGNTGELFF
cdr3_nt: TGTGCCAGCAGCCAAGAGGGGAACACCGGGGAGCTGTTTTTT

clone_size: .
d_call: TRBD1
cdr3_length: 14
v_call: TRBV18
j_call: TRBJ2-7
cdr3_aa: CASSPQGASYEQYF
cdr3_nt: TGTGCCAGCTCACCACAGGGGGCCTCCTACGAGCAGTACTTC

clone_size: .
d_call: TRBD1
cdr3_length: 13
v_call: TRBV19
j_call: TRBJ1-1
cdr3_aa: CASRQGAVTEAFF
cdr3_nt: TGTGCCAGTAGGCAGGGGGCAGTGACTGAAGCTTTCTTT

clone_size: .
d_call: .
cdr3_length: 12
v_call: TRBV12-3/TRBV12-4
j_call: TRBJ2-4
cdr3_aa: CASSLSQNIQYF
cdr3_nt: TGTGCCAGCAGTTTGTCCCAAAACATTCAGTACTTC

clone_size: .
d_call: .
cdr3_length: 16
v_call: TRBV10-2
j_call: TRBJ1-2
cdr3_aa: CASSDSGRTANYGYTF
cdr3_nt: TGCGCCAGCAGTGATTCGGGCAGGACAGCTAACTATGGCTACACCTTC

clone_size: .
d_call: .
cdr3_length: 15
v_call: TRBV4-3
j_call: TRBJ1-3
cdr3_aa: CASSQDPGYGNTIYF
cdr3_nt: TGCGCCAGCAGCCAAGATCCCGGTTATGGAAACACCATATATTTT

clone_size: .
d_call: TRBD1
cdr3_length: 15
v_call: TRBV5-1
j_call: TRBJ1-2
cdr3_aa: CASRSFRRDSTGYTF
cdr3_nt: TGCGCCAGCAGAAGTTTTAGAAGGGACAGTACTGGCTACACCTTC

clone_size: once
d_call: .
cdr3_length: 14
v_call: TRBV6-5
j_call: TRBJ1-2
cdr3_aa: CASSSSGPLMGYTF
cdr3_nt: .

clone_size: .
d_call: TRBD1
cdr3_length: 17
v_call: TRBV5-5
j_call: TRBJ1-5
cdr3_aa: CASSPRVPGGSNQPQHF
cdr3_nt: TGTGCCAGCAGCCCGAGAGTGCCAGGGGGCAGCAATCAGCCCCAGCATTTT

clone_size: .
d_call: TRBD1
cdr3_length: 17
v_call: TRBV28
j_call: TRBJ1-5
cdr3_aa: CASSLQGAGNSNQPQHF
cdr3_nt: TGTGCCAGCAGTTTACAGGGGGCGGGGAATAGCAATCAGCCCCAGCATTTT

clone_size: .
d_call: .
cdr3_length: 14
v_call: TRBV7-9
j_call: TRBJ1-3
cdr3_aa: CASRKAGSGNTIYF
cdr3_nt: TGTGCCAGCAGGAAGGCAGGGAGTGGAAACACCATATATTTT

clone_size: few
d_call: .
cdr3_length: 12
v_call: TRBV5-6
j_call: TRBJ2-5
cdr3_aa: CASSYTLAGQYF
cdr3_nt: TGTGCCAGCAGCTATACTCTAGCAGGACAGTACTTC

clone_size: .
d_call: TRBD2
cdr3_length: 15
v_call: TRBV10-3
j_call: TRBJ2-1
cdr3_aa: CAIRPSGGLFNEQFF
cdr3_nt: TGTGCCATCAGACCAAGCGGGGGCCTGTTTAATGAGCAGTTCTTC

clone_size: .
d_call: .
cdr3_length: 12
v_call: TRBV27
j_call: TRBJ2-7
cdr3_aa: CASSLSGGEQYF
cdr3_nt: TGTGCCAGCAGTTTATCAGGGGGCGAGCAGTACTTC

clone_size: .
d_call: .
cdr3_length: 12
v_call: TRBV7-3
j_call: TRBJ2-7
cdr3_aa: CASGDISYEQYF
cdr3_nt: TGTGCCAGCGGAGACATCTCCTACGAGCAGTACTTC

clone_size: .
d_call: .
cdr3_length: 15
v_call: TRBV9
j_call: TRBJ2-7
cdr3_aa: CASSSQSTGSYEQYF
cdr3_nt: TGTGCCAGCAGCTCACAGAGTACAGGCTCCTACGAGCAGTACTTC

clone_size: many
d_call: .
cdr3_length: 15
v_call: TRBV5-8
j_call: TRBJ2-6
cdr3_aa: CASSLAGTGANVLTF
cdr3_nt: TGTGCCAGCAGCTTGGCGGGGACTGGGGCCAACGTCCTGACTTTC

clone_size: few
d_call: TRBD2
cdr3_length: 15
v_call: TRBV7-3
j_call: TRBJ2-7
cdr3_aa: CASSPGGSGYYEQYF
cdr3_nt: TGTGCCAGCAGCCCGGGGGGGAGCGGGTACTACGAGCAGTACTTC

clone_size: .
d_call: .
cdr3_length: 14
v_call: TRBV9
j_call: TRBJ1-2
cdr3_aa: CASSVAFGDYGYTF
cdr3_nt: TGTGCCAGCAGCGTCGCGTTTGGCGACTATGGCTACACCTTC

clone_size: .
d_call: .
cdr3_length: 16
v_call: TRBV7-9
j_call: TRBJ1-2
cdr3_aa: CASTTGTGRLNYGYTF
cdr3_nt: TGTGCCAGCACCACGGGCACCGGACGGTTAAACTATGGCTACACCTTC

clone_size: .
d_call: .
cdr3_length: 14
v_call: TRBV19
j_call: TRBJ1-1
cdr3_aa: CASRNFGHNTEAFF
cdr3_nt: TGTGCCAGTAGGAATTTCGGGCATAACACTGAAGCTTTCTTT

clone_size: .
d_call: .
cdr3_length: 14
v_call: TRBV21-1
j_call: TRBJ1-1
cdr3_aa: CASSLAGMNTEAFF
cdr3_nt: TGTGCCAGCAGTTTGGCAGGCATGAACACTGAAGCTTTCTTT

clone_size: .
d_call: .
cdr3_length: 15
v_call: TRBV7-2
j_call: TRBJ1-2
cdr3_aa: CASSLGGLLNYGYTF
cdr3_nt: TGTGCCAGCAGCTTAGGAGGTCTGCTTAACTATGGCTACACCTTC

clone_size: .
d_call: .
cdr3_length: 15
v_call: TRBV9
j_call: TRBJ1-4
cdr3_aa: CASSPRGGSVEKLFF
cdr3_nt: TGTGCCAGCAGCCCCCGAGGGGGGAGTGTTGAAAAACTGTTTTTT

clone_size: .
d_call: .
cdr3_length: 13
v_call: TRBV24-1
j_call: TRBJ1-5
cdr3_aa: CATSEVGNQPQHF
cdr3_nt: TGTGCCACCAGTGAAGTAGGGAATCAGCCCCAGCATTTT

clone_size: .
d_call: .
cdr3_length: 16
v_call: TRBV6-5
j_call: TRBJ1-5
cdr3_aa: CASSYFSRAINQPQHF
cdr3_nt: TGTGCCAGCAGTTACTTCAGCAGGGCCATCAATCAGCCCCAGCATTTT

clone_size: .
d_call: .
cdr3_length: 13
v_call: TRBV18
j_call: TRBJ1-4
cdr3_aa: CASSPRGDEKLFF
cdr3_nt: TGTGCCAGCTCACCCCGAGGTGACGAAAAACTGTTTTTT

clone_size: .
d_call: .
cdr3_length: 14
v_call: TRBV5-1
j_call: TRBJ1-1
cdr3_aa: CASSLNTGGSEAFF
cdr3_nt: TGCGCCAGCAGCTTAAACACCGGGGGCTCTGAAGCTTTCTTT

clone_size: .
d_call: TRBD2
cdr3_length: 16
v_call: TRBV2
j_call: TRBJ2-3
cdr3_aa: CASSEETSGSTDTQYF
cdr3_nt: TGTGCCAGCAGTGAAGAGACTAGCGGAAGCACAGATACGCAGTATTTT

clone_size: few
d_call: TRBD1
cdr3_length: 14
v_call: TRBV5-1
j_call: TRBJ1-1
cdr3_aa: CASSWDSVNTEAFF
cdr3_nt: TGCGCCAGCAGCTGGGACAGCGTGAACACTGAAGCTTTCTTT

clone_size: .
d_call: .
cdr3_length: 13
v_call: TRBV12-5
j_call: TRBJ2-7
cdr3_aa: CASGRAPRHEQYF
cdr3_nt: TGTGCTAGTGGCCGGGCCCCACGGCACGAGCAGTACTTC

clone_size: .
d_call: .
cdr3_length: 14
v_call: TRBV6-2/TRBV6-3
j_call: TRBJ1-5
cdr3_aa: CASSYPNYGQPQHF
cdr3_nt: TGTGCCAGCAGTTACCCAAACTATGGTCAGCCCCAGCATTTT

clone_size: .
d_call: .
cdr3_length: 14
v_call: TRBV27
j_call: TRBJ1-5
cdr3_aa: CASSLFGSNQPQHF
cdr3_nt: TGTGCCAGCAGTTTATTCGGCAGCAATCAGCCCCAGCATTTT